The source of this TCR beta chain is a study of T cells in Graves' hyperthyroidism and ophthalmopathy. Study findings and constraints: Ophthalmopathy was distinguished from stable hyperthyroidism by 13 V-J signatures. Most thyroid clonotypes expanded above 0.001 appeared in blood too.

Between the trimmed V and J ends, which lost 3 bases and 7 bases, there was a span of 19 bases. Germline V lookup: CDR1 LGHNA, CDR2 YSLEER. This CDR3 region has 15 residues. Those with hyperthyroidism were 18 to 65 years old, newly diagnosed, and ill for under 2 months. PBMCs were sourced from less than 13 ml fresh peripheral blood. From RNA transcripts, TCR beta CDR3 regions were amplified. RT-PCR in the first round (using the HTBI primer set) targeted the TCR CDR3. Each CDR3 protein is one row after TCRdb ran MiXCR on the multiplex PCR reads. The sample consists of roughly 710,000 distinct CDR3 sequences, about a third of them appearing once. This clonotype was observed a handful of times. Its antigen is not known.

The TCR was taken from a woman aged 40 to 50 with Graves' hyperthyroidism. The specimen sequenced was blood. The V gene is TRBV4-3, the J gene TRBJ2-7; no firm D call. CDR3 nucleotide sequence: TGCGCCAGCAGCCACCCCGGTCAACCGGCGAGGGAGCAGTACTTC. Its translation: CASSHPGQPAREQYF.